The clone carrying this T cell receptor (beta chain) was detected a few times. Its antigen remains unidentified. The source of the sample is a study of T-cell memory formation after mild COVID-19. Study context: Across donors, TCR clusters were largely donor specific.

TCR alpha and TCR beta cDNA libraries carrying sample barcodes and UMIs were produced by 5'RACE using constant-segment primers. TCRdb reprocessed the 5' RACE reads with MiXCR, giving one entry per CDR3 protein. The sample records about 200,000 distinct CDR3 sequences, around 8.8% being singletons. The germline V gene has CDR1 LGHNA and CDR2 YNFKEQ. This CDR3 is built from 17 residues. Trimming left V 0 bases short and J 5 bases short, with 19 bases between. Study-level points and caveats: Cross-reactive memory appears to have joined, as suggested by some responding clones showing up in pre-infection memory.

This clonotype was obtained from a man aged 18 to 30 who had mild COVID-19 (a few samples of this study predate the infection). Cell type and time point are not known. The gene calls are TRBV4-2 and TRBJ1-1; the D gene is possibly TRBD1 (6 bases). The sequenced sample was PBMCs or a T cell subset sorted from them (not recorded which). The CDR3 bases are TGTGCCAGCAGCCAAGAAAGGGGAAGAGGGGGAAAAACTGAAGCTTTCTTT. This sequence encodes CASSQERGRGGKTEAFF.